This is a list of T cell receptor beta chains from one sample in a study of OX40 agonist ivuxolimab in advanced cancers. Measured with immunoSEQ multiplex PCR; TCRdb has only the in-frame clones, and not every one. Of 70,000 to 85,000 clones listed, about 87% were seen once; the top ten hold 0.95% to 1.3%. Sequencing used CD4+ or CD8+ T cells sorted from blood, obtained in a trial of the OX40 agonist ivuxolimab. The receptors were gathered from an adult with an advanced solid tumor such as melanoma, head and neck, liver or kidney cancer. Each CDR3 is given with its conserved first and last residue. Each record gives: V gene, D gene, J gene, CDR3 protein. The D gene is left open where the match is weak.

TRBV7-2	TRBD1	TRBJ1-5	CASSSGQLSNQPQHF
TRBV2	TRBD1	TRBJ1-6	CASSLDRANSPLHF
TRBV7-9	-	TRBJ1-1	CASRFGENTEAFF
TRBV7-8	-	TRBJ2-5	CASSPSGGSQETQYF
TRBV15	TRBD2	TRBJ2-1	CATSRTLAGGPKDNEQFF
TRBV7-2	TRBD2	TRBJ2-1	CASSSGTSADEQFF
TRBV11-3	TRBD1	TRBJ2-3	CASSLQGADTQYF
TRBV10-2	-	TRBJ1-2	CASSESGGYGYTF
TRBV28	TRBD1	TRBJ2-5	CASSRPVGQGTETQYF
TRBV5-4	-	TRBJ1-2	CASSLEAADGYTF
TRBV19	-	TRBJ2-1	CASSVQVQPYNEQFF
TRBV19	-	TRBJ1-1	CASSINTEAFF
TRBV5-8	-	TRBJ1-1	CASSLPPGTGHTEAFF
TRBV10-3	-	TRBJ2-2	CAISEHGANTGELFF
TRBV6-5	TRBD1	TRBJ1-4	CASTRTGDQKLFF
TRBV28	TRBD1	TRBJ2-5	CASSLWDRGPKETQYF
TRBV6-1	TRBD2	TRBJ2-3	CASSFTSGMGDTQYF
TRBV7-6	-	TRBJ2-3	CASSLVGGPVTDTQYF
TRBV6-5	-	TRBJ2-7	CASSGSSPYEQYF
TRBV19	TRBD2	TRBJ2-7	CASSTSGGLYEQYF
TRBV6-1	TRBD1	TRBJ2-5	CASSEGYRGETQYF
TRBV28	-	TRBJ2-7	CASRLAPSNPKQYF
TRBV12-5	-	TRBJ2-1	CASGLATGLLEGQFF
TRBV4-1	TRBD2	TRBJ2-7	CASSQGLAGDEQYF
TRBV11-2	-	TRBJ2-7	CASRPRRGEQYF
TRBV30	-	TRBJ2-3	CAWSVPSDTQYF
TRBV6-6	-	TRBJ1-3	CASRITGEFGNTIYF
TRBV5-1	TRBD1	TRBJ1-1	CASSWGQSTEAFF
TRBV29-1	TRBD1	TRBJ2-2	CSAGTGYAGELFF